The T cell receptor (beta chain) described here comes from a study of OX40 agonist ivuxolimab in advanced cancers. Background on the whole study: Ivuxolimab, which targeted the costimulatory receptor OX40 (CD134), was an agonistic, fully human IgG2 monoclonal antibody. The purpose of peripheral TCRbeta sequencing was to test whether ivuxolimab changed TCR sequence diversity and led to clonal T-cell expansion. Prior anti-PD-1, anti-PD-L1 or anti-CTLA-4 therapy was permitted, and 40% of dose-escalation patients had received checkpoint inhibitors. The monotherapy dose-escalation portion (N of about 57 patients) of the phase I ivuxolimab trial is reported in the paper. Three dose-escalation patients achieved partial responses, one with hepatocellular carcinoma and two with cutaneous melanoma. Among the roughly 54 dose-escalation patients, about 20 had hepatocellular carcinoma, some 15 melanoma, 9 renal cell carcinoma and 9 head and neck cancer. In the dose-escalation cohort, around four fifths of patients were male, and the mean age was around 60 years, with a range of roughly 20 to 80. Intravenous ivuxolimab was administered to patients every 2 weeks at six dose levels: 0.01, 0.1, 0.3, 1.5, 3 and 10 mg/kg.

What the work shows at the level of the full study, not this receptor alone: The antigen specificity of the clonally expanded peripheral T cells was not determined. Partial responders in the 0.1-3.0 mg/kg groups had among the lowest normalized peripheral clonal expansion, especially among CD8+ T cells. After ivuxolimab, more expanded clones were found on average in CD8+ T cells than in CD4+ T cells. Clonal expansion of both CD4+ and CD8+ blood T cells was observed from baseline to week 6 at doses 0.1 to 3.0 mg/kg. Low levels of normalized T-cell clonal expansion were also seen in some nonresponding patients.

A note on this clone: Its antigen is unknown. No much larger clone exists at a distance of one base, and base qualities are not known.

The trial excluded patients who had a history of autoimmune disease or were on systemic immunosuppression. Peripheral blood for TCR sequencing was drawn from every dose cohort at baseline, at cycle 4 day 1 and at cycle 7 day 1. Samples came from an open-label, multicenter, first-in-human phase I dose-escalation trial of ivuxolimab. Adults with locally advanced or metastatic head and neck squamous cell, hepatocellular, melanoma or renal cell carcinoma were enrolled in the trial. Before TCR sequencing, CD4+ and CD8+ T cells were separately sorted from peripheral blood. V is shortened by 1 base, J by 5 bases, and the region joining them spans 2 bases. CDR1 MDHEN and CDR2 SYDVKM were looked up in the germline V gene. The CDR3 measures 12 amino acids from cysteine to phenylalanine. The DNA shown is the 36-base CDR3, in frame from base 1. Genomic DNA was isolated from the sorted cells so that the TCRbeta CDR3 region could be sequenced. TCRbeta CDR3 regions were sequenced using the immunoSEQ Assay. What TCRdb holds here is the immuneACCESS table cut down to in-frame rearrangements. Part of the clones is not present; checked against another copy, under half of the missing clones reflect an unresolved V gene, and the others are unexplained. This sample holds 60,000 to 70,000 clones; around 80% were observed only once. Of the sample, more than 5.5% is held by the ten largest clones.

This clonotype was obtained from an adult with an advanced solid tumor such as melanoma, head and neck, liver or kidney cancer. The specimen comprised CD4+ or CD8+ T cells sorted from blood, sampled in a trial of the OX40 agonist ivuxolimab. The chain was built from TRBV28 and TRBJ1-4, with the D gene uncertain. The nucleotide sequence reads as follows: TGTGCCAGCAGTTTATTAAATGAAAAACTGTTTTTT. Its protein is CASSLLNEKLFF.